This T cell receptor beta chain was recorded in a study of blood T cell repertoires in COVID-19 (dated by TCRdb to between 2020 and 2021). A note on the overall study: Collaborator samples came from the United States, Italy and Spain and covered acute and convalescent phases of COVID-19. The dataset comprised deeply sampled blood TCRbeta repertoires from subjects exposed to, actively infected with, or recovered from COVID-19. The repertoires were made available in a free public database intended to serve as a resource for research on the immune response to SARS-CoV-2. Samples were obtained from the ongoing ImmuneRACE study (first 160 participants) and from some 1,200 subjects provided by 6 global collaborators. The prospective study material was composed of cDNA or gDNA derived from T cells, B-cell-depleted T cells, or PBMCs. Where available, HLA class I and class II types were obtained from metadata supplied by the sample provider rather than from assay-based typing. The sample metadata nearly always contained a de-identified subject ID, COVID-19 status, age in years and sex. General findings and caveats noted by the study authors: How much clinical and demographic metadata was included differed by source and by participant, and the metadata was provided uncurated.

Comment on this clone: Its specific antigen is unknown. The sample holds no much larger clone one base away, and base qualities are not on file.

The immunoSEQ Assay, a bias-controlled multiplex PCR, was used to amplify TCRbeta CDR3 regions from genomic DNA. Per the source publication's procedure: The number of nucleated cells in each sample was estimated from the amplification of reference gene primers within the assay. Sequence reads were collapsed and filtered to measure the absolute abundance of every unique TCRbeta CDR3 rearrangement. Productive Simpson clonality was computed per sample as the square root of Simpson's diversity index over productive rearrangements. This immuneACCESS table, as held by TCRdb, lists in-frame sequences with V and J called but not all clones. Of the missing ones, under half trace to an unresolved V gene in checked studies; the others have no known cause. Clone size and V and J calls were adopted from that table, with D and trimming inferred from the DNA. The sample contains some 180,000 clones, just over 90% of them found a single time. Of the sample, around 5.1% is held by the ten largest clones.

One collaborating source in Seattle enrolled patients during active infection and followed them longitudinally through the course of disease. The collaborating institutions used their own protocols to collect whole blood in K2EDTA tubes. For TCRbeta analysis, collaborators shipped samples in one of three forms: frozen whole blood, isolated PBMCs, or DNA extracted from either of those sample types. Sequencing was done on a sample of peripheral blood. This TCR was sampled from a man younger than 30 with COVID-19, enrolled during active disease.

The base sequence is TGCGCCAGCAGCCGGGATCACGAAACGGGTCGAGCTTTCTTT. It translates as CASSRDHETGRAFF. The chain is assembled from TRBV5-1 and TRBJ1-1, with the D gene uncertain. Deletion took 4 bases off V and 10 bases off J, with a span of 20 bases between the germline ends. In the germline V gene, CDR1 corresponds to SGHRS and CDR2 to YFSETQ. The CDR3 holds 14 amino acids from the cysteine to the phenylalanine. Only CDR3 DNA is held: 42 bases, read in frame from base 1.